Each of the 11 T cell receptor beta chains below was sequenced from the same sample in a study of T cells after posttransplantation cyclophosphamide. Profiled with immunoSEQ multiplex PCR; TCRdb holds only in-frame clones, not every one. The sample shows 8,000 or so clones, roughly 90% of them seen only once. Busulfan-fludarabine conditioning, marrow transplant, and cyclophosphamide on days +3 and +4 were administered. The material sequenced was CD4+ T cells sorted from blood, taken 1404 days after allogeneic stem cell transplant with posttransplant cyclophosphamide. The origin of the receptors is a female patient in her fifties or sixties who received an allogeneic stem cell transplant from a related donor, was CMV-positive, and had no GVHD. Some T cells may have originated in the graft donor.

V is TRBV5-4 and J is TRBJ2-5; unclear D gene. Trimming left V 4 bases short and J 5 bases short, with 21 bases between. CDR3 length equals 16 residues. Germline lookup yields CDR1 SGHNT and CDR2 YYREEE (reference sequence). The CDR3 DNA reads TGTGCCAGCAGCCCTGGTGCTAGATCGGAATCGGAGACCCAGTACTTC. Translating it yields CASSPGARSESETQYF.

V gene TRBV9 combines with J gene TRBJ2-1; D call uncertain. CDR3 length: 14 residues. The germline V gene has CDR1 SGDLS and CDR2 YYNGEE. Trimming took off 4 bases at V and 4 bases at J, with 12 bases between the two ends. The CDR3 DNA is TGTGCCAGCAGCCCTAGTCCACTATACAATGAGCAGTTCTTC. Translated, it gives CASSPSPLYNEQFF.

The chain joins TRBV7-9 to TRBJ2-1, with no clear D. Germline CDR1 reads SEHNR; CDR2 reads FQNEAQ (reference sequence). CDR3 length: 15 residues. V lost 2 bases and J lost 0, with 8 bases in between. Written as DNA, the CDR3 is TGTGCCAGCAGCTTACGTACGAGCTCCTACAATGAGCAGTTCTTC. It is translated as CASSLRTSSYNEQFF.

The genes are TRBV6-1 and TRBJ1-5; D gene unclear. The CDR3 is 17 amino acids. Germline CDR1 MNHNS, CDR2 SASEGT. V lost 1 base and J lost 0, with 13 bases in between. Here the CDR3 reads CASSEGHNVYSNQPQHF. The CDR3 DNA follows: TGTGCCAGCAGTGAAGGACATAATGTTTATAGCAATCAGCCCCAGCATTTT.

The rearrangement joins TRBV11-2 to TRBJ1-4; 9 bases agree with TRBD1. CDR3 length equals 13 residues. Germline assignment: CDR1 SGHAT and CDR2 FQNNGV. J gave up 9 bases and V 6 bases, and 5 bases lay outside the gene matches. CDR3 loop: CASRGQGRKKLFF. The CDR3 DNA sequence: TGTGCCAGCAGGGGACAGGGACGGAAAAAACTGTTTTTT.

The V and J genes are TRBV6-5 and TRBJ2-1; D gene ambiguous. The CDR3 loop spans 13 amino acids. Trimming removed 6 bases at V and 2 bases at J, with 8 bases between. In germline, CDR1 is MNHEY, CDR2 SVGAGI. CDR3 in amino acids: CASRSPAYNEQFF. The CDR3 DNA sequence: TGTGCCAGCAGATCTCCCGCCTACAATGAGCAGTTCTTC.

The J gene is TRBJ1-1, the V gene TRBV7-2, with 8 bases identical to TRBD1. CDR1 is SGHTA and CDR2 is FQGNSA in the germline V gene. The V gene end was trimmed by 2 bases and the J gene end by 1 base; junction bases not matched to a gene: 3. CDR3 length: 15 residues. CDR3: CASSLSGQGNTEAFF. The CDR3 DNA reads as TGTGCCAGCAGCTTATCCGGACAGGGGAACACTGAAGCTTTCTTT.

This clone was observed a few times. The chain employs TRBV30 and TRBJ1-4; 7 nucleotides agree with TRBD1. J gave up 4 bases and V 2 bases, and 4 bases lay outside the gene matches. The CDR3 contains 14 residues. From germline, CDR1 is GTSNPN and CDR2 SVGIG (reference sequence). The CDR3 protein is CAWSQGVINEKLFF. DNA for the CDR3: TGTGCCTGGAGTCAGGGGGTTATTAATGAAAAACTGTTTTTT.

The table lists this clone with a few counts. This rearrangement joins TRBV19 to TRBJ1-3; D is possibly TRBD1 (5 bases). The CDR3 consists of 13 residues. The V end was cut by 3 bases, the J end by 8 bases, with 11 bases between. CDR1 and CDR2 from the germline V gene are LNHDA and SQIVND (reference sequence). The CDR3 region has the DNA TGTGCCAGTAGTATGGGAGGGACGGACACCATATATTTT. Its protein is CASSMGGTDTIYF.

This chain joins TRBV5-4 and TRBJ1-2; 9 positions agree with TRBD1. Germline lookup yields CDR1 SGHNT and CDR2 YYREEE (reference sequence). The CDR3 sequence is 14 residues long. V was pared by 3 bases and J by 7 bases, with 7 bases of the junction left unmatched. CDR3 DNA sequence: TGTGCCAGCAGCTCGGGACAGGGAAAGAGTGGCTACACCTTC. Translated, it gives CASSSGQGKSGYTF.

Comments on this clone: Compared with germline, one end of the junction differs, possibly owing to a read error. The CDR3 DNA sequence: TGTGCCATCAGTGAAGTAGTCAGGGGTGATGAAAAACTGTTTTTT. Encoded protein: CAISEVVRGDEKLFF. The V and J genes are TRBV2 and TRBJ1-4, with D possibly matching TRBD1 (6 bases). Germline V gene data show CDR1 as SNHLY and CDR2 as FYNNEI. This CDR3 is built from 15 residues.